Presented here are 7 T cell receptor beta chains from one specimen sequenced in a study of CD8 T cells in Susac syndrome. When the RNA was reverse transcribed, random hexamers were used with an input of 0.5 to 1 ug. From the immunoSEQ multiplex PCR reads, TCRdb called clonotypes with MiXCR, one entry per CDR3 protein. The sample carries approximately 77,000 distinct CDR3 sequences, more than 85% recorded once. Sample: CD4+ T cells from PBMCs. The receptors derive from a human donor with Susac syndrome.

This chain links TRBV5-6 with TRBJ1-2, with 10 bases that match TRBD1. This CDR3 comprises 13 residues. Germline V gene lookup returns CDR1 SGHDT and CDR2 YYEEEE. The trim removed 6 bases at V and 8 bases at J, leaving 7 bases unmatched. CDR3 residues: CASNRDRGFGYTF. DNA of the CDR3: TGTGCCAGCAATCGGGACAGGGGTTTCGGCTACACCTTC.

The chain joins TRBV5-4 to TRBJ2-5, with D unclear. Trimming cost V 0 bases and J 7 bases, with 16 bases left between them. The germline gives CDR1 SGHNT, CDR2 YYREEE (reference sequence). The CDR3 is 15 residues long. CDR3 region: CASSLAESLSGTQYF. CDR3 nucleotides: TGTGCCAGCAGCTTGGCCGAGTCCCTGAGTGGGACCCAGTACTTC. The complete variable domain, with remaining parts taken from reference TRBV5-4 and TRBJ2-5, reads ETGVTQSPTHLIKTRGQQVTLRCSSQSGHNTVSWYQQALGQGPQFIFQYYREEENGRGNFPPRFSGLQFPNYSSELNVNALELDDSALYLCASSLAESLSGTQYFGPGTRLLVL.

The V and J genes are TRBV7-9 and TRBJ1-4, with 9 bases aligning to TRBD1. The V gene end was trimmed by 6 bases and the J gene end by 6 bases; junction bases not matched to a gene: 11. The CDR3 sequence is 16 residues long. Germline V gene sequence: CDR1 SEHNR, CDR2 FQNEAQ (reference sequence). CDR3 amino acids: CASSFTPGQGYEKLFF. The DNA for the CDR3 is TGTGCCAGCAGTTTCACCCCGGGACAGGGTTATGAAAAACTGTTTTTT.

The chain uses TRBV20-1 and TRBJ2-1; D is uncertain. Trimming shortened V by 5 bases and J by 6 bases, and 14 bases separated the two germline ends. The CDR3 totals 13 residues. Germline CDR1 is DFQATT and CDR2 is SNEGSKA (reference sequence). This CDR3 is CSALSTQGNEQFF. The DNA of the CDR3 is TGCAGTGCTCTATCCACTCAAGGCAATGAGCAGTTCTTC.

This clonotype came up once. The rearrangement links TRBV12-3 or TRBV12-4 to TRBJ1-5; no clear D. Deletions cut 1 base from V and 2 bases from J, with 12 bases between. This CDR3 contains 16 residues. CDR3: CASSLGNGGGNQPQHF. CDR3 sequence (DNA): TGTGCCAGCAGTTTAGGTAACGGTGGGGGCAATCAGCCCCAGCATTTT.

This chain connects TRBV5-1 to TRBJ2-1; either TRBD1 or TRBD2 may supply D (5 bases each). Germline-derived CDR1 and CDR2 are SGHRS and YFSETQ. The CDR3 loop spans 15 amino acids. V was trimmed by 0 bases and J by 5 bases, leaving 12 bases between them. The CDR3: CASSLDSRGNNEQFF. The CDR3 coding sequence is TGCGCCAGCAGCTTGGACAGCCGGGGCAACAATGAGCAGTTCTTC.

This rearrangement joins TRBV3-1 to TRBJ2-7; a weak D match, TRBD1 (5 bases). CDR3 length: 13 amino acids. The V end was cut by 0 bases, the J end by 4 bases, with 7 bases between. Germline loops: CDR1 LGHDT, CDR2 YNNKEL (reference sequence). CDR3 nucleotides: TGTGCCAGCAGCCAAGATTACAGGTACGAGCAGTACTTC. Translated, it gives CASSQDYRYEQYF.